At least ten counts were recorded for the clone carrying this TCR beta chain. What it binds is not known. The CDR3 sequence is 12 residues long. From germline, CDR1 is SGHTA and CDR2 FQGNSA. V was clipped by 3 bases and J by 6 bases, with 9 bases between them. The TCRbeta library was prepared with unique molecular identifiers. MiXCR was run by TCRdb on the PCR reads, yielding one entry per CDR3 protein. The data hold 80,000 or so distinct CDR3 sequences, with around an eighth observed a single time. This sample was taken from a study of T-cell reconstitution after alpha-beta-depleted transplantation in children. Study findings and constraints: High day-60 TCRbeta diversity in some patients came from surviving recipient T cells and thymic progenitors.

This specimen consisted of PBMCs, mostly from graft donor cells, obtained 180 days after TCRalphabeta/CD19-depleted stem cell transplant. The source is a male patient aged 2 to 9 who had a stem cell transplant for acute lymphoblastic leukemia, so the T cells may come from the graft donor. This rearrangement joins TRBV7-2 to TRBJ2-7; tentative D call: TRBD1 (7 bases). CDR3 sequence (DNA): TGTGCCAGCAGCTTGCAGGGGGGCGAGCAGTACTTC. Protein sequence: CASSLQGGEQYF.